This T cell receptor beta chain was documented in a study of CD8+ T cells in alopecia areata. The wider study: Disease severity was quantified as SALT score of affected scalp area.

The study's findings and limits: An increase in clonality over normal scalp was evident in lesional scalp, especially alopecia totalis/universalis.

RNA was extracted and reverse transcribed into cDNA as the sequencing template. Method: immunoSEQ multiplex PCR; TCRdb's copy keeps in-frame clones and lacks some. The table records about 140,000 clones, roughly four fifths of them present only once. Treatment noted: oral pan-JAK inhibitor, 5-10 mg twice daily. As part of sample collection, lesional scalp punch biopsies and peripheral blood were taken from alopecia areata patients. This CDR3 is built from 14 residues. Germline-derived CDR1 and CDR2 are MGHRA and YSYEKL. V was cut by 1 base and J by 2 bases, with 9 bases left in between. Comment on this clone: Its target is not known.

Source: CD8+ T cells sorted from blood, taken at week 4, from a patient treated with tofacitinib. This sequence originates from a human donor with alopecia areata. V usage is TRBV4-1 and J usage is TRBJ2-7; D is ambiguous. The DNA of the CDR3 is TGCGCCAGCAGCCAAGCGGTACGGACCTACGAGCAGTACTTC. Its protein product is CASSQAVRTYEQYF.